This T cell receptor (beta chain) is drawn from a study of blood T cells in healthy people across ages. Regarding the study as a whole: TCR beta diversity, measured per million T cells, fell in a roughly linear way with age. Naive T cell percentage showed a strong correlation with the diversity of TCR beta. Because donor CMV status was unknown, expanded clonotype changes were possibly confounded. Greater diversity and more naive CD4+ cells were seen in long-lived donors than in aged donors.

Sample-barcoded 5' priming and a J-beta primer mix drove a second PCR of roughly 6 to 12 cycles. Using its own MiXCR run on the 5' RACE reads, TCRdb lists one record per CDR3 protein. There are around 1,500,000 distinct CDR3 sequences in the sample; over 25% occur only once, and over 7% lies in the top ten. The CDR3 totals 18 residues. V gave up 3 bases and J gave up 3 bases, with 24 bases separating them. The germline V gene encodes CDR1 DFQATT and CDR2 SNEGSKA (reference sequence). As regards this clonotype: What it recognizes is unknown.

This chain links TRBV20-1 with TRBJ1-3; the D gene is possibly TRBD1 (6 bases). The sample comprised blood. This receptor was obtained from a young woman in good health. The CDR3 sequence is CSASRQLEVGGFGNTIYF. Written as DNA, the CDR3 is TGCAGTGCTAGCCGGCAATTGGAGGTTGGGGGCTTTGGAAACACCATATATTTT.